Below, one T cell receptor beta chain is given with its context. Germline V CDR1 and CDR2: SGHAT, FQNNGV. With 0 bases removed from V and 3 bases from J, the gap between germline ends came to 15 bases. The CDR3 covers 17 residues. This specimen comes from a study of blood T cell repertoires in COVID-19. Study overall: Samples representing acute and convalescent COVID-19 were sourced from the United States, Italy and Spain. T cells, B-cell-depleted T cells, or PBMCs provided the cDNA or gDNA that served as material.

Living in 24 US areas, the participants were between about 18 and 90 years of age. Profiling relied on immunoSEQ multiplex PCR, and the TCRdb table lists in-frame clones only, not all of them. The data hold more than 250,000 clones, with about 89% observed a single time. The sample taken for sequencing was PBMCs or T cells enriched from blood (not recorded which). The sequence was collected from a woman between 25 and 40 years old who had recovered from COVID-19. The V and J genes are TRBV11-2 and TRBJ1-3; TRBD1 might be the D (5 bases). CDR3 sequence: CASSLDGQGLHGNTIYF. The CDR3, as DNA: TGTGCCAGCAGCTTAGATGGGCAGGGTCTTCATGGAAACACCATATATTTT.